This entry features one T cell receptor (beta chain) sequence. What it binds is not known. The data are from a study of cytomegalovirus exposure and HLA in healthy donors. Across the study: Assignment to the Caucasian-associated ancestry cluster applied to around 76% of the approximately 400 genotyped donors.

Whole-study findings and limits: Published work reported that the classifier diagnosed cytomegalovirus status with high specificity and sensitivity. Earlier analysis yielded a pattern in which most TCR beta V segments were productive about 90% or about 30% of the time. Sequencing had likely introduced a cluster of highly shared sequence variants as an artifact.

With 60 Vbeta and 13 Jbeta primers, the PCR was carried out. Data came from immunoSEQ multiplex PCR; TCRdb stores just in-frame clones and leaves some out. The sample records roughly 220,000 clones, just under 70% being singletons. Trimming removed 4 bases at V and 0 bases at J, with 19 bases between. From germline, CDR1 is SGHRS and CDR2 YFSETQ. The CDR3 runs 17 residues. This TCR derives from a man aged 35 to 55 in good health and CMV-seropositive. The sequencing sample was made of PBMCs. The chain joins TRBV5-1 to TRBJ1-1; no reliable D call. CDR3 coding DNA: TGCGCCAGCAGCGGTGACCGCAGACTAACTATGAACACTGAAGCTTTCTTT. This gives the protein CASSGDRRLTMNTEAFF.